Following are 9 T cell receptor beta chains from one sample sequenced in a study of CD8+ T cells in alopecia areata. cDNA prepared by RNA extraction and subsequent reverse transcription served as the template for sequencing. The assay was immunoSEQ multiplex PCR, and TCRdb's table has in-frame clones only and misses some. The data show 60,000 to 85,000 clones, around 60% seen once. This sample's treatment: oral pan-JAK inhibitor, 5-10 mg twice daily. The sequences come from CD8+ T cells sorted from blood, collected at week 24, from a patient treated with tofacitinib. The receptors originated from a human donor with alopecia areata.

This clone was detected a few times. The rearrangement joins TRBV28 to TRBJ2-7; D is undetermined. V lost 4 bases and J lost 3, with 10 bases in between. This CDR3 has 13 residues. Per the germline V gene, CDR1 is MDHEN and CDR2 is SYDVKM. The CDR3 here is CASSYGQHYEQYF. The CDR3 DNA follows: TGTGCCAGCAGTTATGGGCAGCACTACGAGCAGTACTTC.

V gene TRBV4-1 combines with J gene TRBJ1-5; 7 bases match TRBD1. Germline CDR1 and CDR2: MGHRA and YSYEKL. Trimming removed 1 base from V and 7 bases from J; junction bases left unmatched: 7. The CDR3 runs to 15 residues. The CDR3 region has the DNA TGCGCCAGCAGCCAAGGGGGAGGGGGCGGGCAGCCCCAGCATTTT. Amino acid sequence: CASSQGGGGGQPQHF.

This clone was recorded once. J is TRBJ1-2 and V is TRBV27; 9 bases fit TRBD1. The CDR3 spans 14 residues. Germline V gene data show CDR1 as MNHEY and CDR2 as SMNVEV (reference sequence). With 5 bases clipped from V and 6 bases from J, the junction kept 7 bases outside the gene matches. The DNA for the CDR3 is TGTGCCAGCAGTCCGGACAGGGGTGTGAATGGCTACACCTTC. Encoded protein: CASSPDRGVNGYTF.

V usage is TRBV28 and J usage is TRBJ2-5; a possible D gene is TRBD1 (6 bases). The CDR3 has 15 residues. The ends were cut back, 5 bases at V and 1 base at J, with 14 bases in the middle. Germline-derived CDR1 and CDR2 are MDHEN and SYDVKM. The CDR3 loop reads CASSGYRVLQETQYF. The CDR3 DNA follows: TGTGCCAGCAGTGGATACAGGGTTCTCCAAGAGACCCAGTACTTC. The entire variable domain, with the rest obtained from reference TRBV28 and TRBJ2-5, is as follows: DVKVTQSSRYLVKRTGEKVFLECVQDMDHENMFWYRQDPGLGLRLIYFSYDVKMKEKGDIPEGYSVSREKKERFSLILESASTNQTSMYLCASSGYRVLQETQYFGPGTRLLVL.

This chain links TRBV18 with TRBJ2-3; D uncertain. The CDR3 runs to 13 residues. Germline V gives CDR1 KGHSH, CDR2 LQKENI. The ends were cut back, 5 bases at V and 3 bases at J, with 9 bases in the middle. CDR3 nucleotides: TGTGCCAGCTCAACTCCACGGACAGATACGCAGTATTTT. Its translation is CASSTPRTDTQYF.

The chain uses TRBV6-5 and TRBJ2-7, with D tentatively TRBD1 (6 bases). Trimming stripped 6 bases from V and 2 bases from J, with 17 bases between. There are 15 residues in the CDR3. Germline V gene lookup returns CDR1 MNHEY and CDR2 SVGAGI. CDR3 in DNA: TGTGCCAGCAGCTGGTCCCAGGGGACCACCTACGAGCAGTACTTC. Amino acids: CASSWSQGTTYEQYF.

The chain uses TRBV20-1 and TRBJ2-3, with D hard to call. Trimming stripped 4 bases from V and 1 base from J, with 3 bases between. Germline V gene sequence: CDR1 DFQATT, CDR2 SNEGSKA (reference sequence). The length of the CDR3 is 11 residues. CDR3 nucleotide sequence: TGCAGTGCTATCGGCACAGATACGCAGTATTTT. It is translated as CSAIGTDTQYF.

Regarding this clone: Being one base from a much bigger clone, this may be a read error. The chain carries TRBV6-5 and TRBJ2-2; no clear D gene. V dropped 2 bases and J dropped 3 bases, with 4 bases sitting between them. Germline CDR1 and CDR2: MNHEY and SVGAGI. This CDR3 region has 13 residues. CDR3 DNA sequence: TGTGCCAGCAGTTACAGGGACACCGGGGAGCTGTTTTTT. Protein sequence: CASSYRDTGELFF.

This chain connects TRBV7-3 to TRBJ2-3; D ambiguous. Germline V gene data show CDR1 as SGHTA and CDR2 as FQGTGA. V was trimmed by 3 bases and J by 1 base, leaving 11 bases between them. This CDR3 spans 15 amino acids. The CDR3 DNA follows: TGTGCCAGCAGCTTGGGCCACTCGGGCACAGATACGCAGTATTTT. It specifies CASSLGHSGTDTQYF.